A single sample is the source of the 26 T cell receptor beta chains below, sequenced in a study of T cell responses to AZD1222 COVID-19 vaccine (dated by TCRdb to the early 2020s). The receptor library was made with the immunoSEQ multiplex PCR assay. The immuneACCESS repertoire file appears here via TCRdb, limited to in-frame rearrangements. These files lack a portion of the clones; in checked studies, under half of the deficit traces to unresolved V genes, and the cause of the others is not known. This sample is represented by around 95,000 clones; about 87% of them were singletons. The ten largest account for less than 20% of the sample. Explained via the paper, the time point label denotes: baseline before first vaccination. Sequenced material: peripheral blood, taken on day 0 of AZD1222 vaccination. These receptors came from an adult in good health.

V gene TRBV18 combines with J gene TRBJ1-1; no definite D call. From germline, CDR1 is KGHSH and CDR2 LQKENI. The CDR3 has 14 amino acids. Trimming removed 3 bases from V and 2 bases from J, with 10 bases in between. The CDR3 coding sequence is TGTGCCAGCTCACCCCCGACTGCTAACACTGAAGCTTTCTTT. Protein: CASSPPTANTEAFF.

The chain has TRBV11-2 and TRBJ1-1, with D possibly being TRBD1 (6 bases). V shed 8 bases and J shed 1 base, with 11 bases lying between them. CDR3 length equals 13 residues. Germline V gene data show CDR1 as SGHAT and CDR2 as FQNNGV. CDR3 sequence reads: CASSPGQNTEAFF. CDR3 sequence (DNA): TGTGCCAGCTCTCCGGGACAGAACACTGAAGCTTTCTTT. Combining the CDR3 with reference TRBV11-2 and TRBJ1-1 gives the whole variable domain EAGVAQSPRYKIIEKRQSVAFWCNPISGHATLYWYQQILGQGPKLLIQFQNNGVVDDSQLPKDRFSAERLKGVDSTLKIQPAKLEDSAVYLCASSPGQNTEAFFGQGTRLTVV.

The CDR3 region is CAISESKVYTF. DNA for the CDR3: TGTGCCATCAGTGAGTCGAAAGTCTACACCTTC. This chain joins TRBV10-3 and TRBJ1-2; no firm D call. V was cut by 0 bases and J by 10 bases, with 6 bases left in between. The CDR3 runs to 11 residues. Germline V gene lookup returns CDR1 ENHRY and CDR2 SYGVKD.

J is TRBJ1-5 and V is TRBV27; the D is unclear. The CDR3 loop spans 15 amino acids. V shed 2 bases and J shed 2 bases, with 10 bases lying between them. CDR1 is MNHEY, CDR2 SMNVEV, per germline (reference sequence). The CDR3 is CASSLEGVGNQPQHF. The CDR3 nucleotides are TGTGCCAGCAGTTTAGAGGGAGTGGGCAATCAGCCCCAGCATTTT.

The chain recombines TRBV7-3 with TRBJ1-1; possibly TRBD1 for D (5 bases). Germline CDR1 and CDR2: SGHTA and FQGTGA. This CDR3 region has 12 residues. V lost 1 base to trimming and J lost 9 bases, with 9 bases between them. In DNA form, the CDR3 reads TGTGCCAGCAGCTTAATGGGGGGAAAAGCTTTCTTT. This sequence encodes CASSLMGGKAFF.

This clone was counted a single time. The chain recombines TRBV7-8 with TRBJ2-3; no firm D call. This CDR3 has 12 amino acids. Between the trimmed V and J ends, which lost 1 base and 6 bases, there was a span of 5 bases. The germline gives CDR1 SGHVS, CDR2 FQNEAQ. The CDR3 coding sequence is TGTGCCAGCAGCTTAGTGTTCGATACGCAGTATTTT. It encodes CASSLVFDTQYF.

This rearrangement joins TRBV6-1 to TRBJ1-3; D is unresolved. The CDR3 covers 15 residues. In germline, CDR1 is MNHNS, CDR2 SASEGT. Trimming stripped 3 bases from V and 5 bases from J, with 14 bases between. CDR3 coding DNA: TGTGCCAGCAGTGAGAAGGAAGGGCCACGAAACACCATATATTTT. It specifies CASSEKEGPRNTIYF.

Comment on this clone: This same CDR3 is encoded by further DNA sequences in the sample. V usage is TRBV9 and J usage is TRBJ2-5; TRBD1 might be the D (6 bases). CDR3 size: 13 residues. V lost 3 bases and J lost 1, with 7 bases in between. Germline lookup yields CDR1 SGDLS and CDR2 YYNGEE. The DNA of the CDR3 is TGTGCCAGCAGCGAAGGGGGCCAAGAGACCCAGTACTTC. As protein: CASSEGGQETQYF.

This clone was picked up one time. The CDR3 region has the DNA TGCGCCAGCAGCCAAGAGATAGGGGCGATAAATGAAAAACTGTTTTTT. This encodes CASSQEIGAINEKLFF. The chain recombines TRBV4-1 with TRBJ1-4, with a weak D call TRBD1 (5 bases). V shed 0 bases and J shed 5 bases, with 13 bases lying between them. Germline lookup yields CDR1 MGHRA and CDR2 YSYEKL. The CDR3 runs 16 residues.

The V call is TRBV12-5, the J call TRBJ2-1; perhaps TRBD2 as D (5 bases). The CDR3 sequence is 13 residues long. CDR1 and CDR2 (germline): LGHNT, FRNRAP. Trimming took off 6 bases at V and 7 bases at J, with 13 bases between the two ends. Written as DNA, the CDR3 is TGTGCTAGTGGGAGGGCCATGTTAAATGAGCAGTTCTTC. Translating gives CASGRAMLNEQFF.

V usage is TRBV7-2 and J usage is TRBJ1-6; tentative D call: TRBD1 (5 bases). CDR1 and CDR2 (germline): SGHTA, FQGNSA. V dropped 2 bases and J dropped 5 bases, with 7 bases sitting between them. The CDR3 spans 14 residues. For the CDR3, the DNA is TGTGCCAGCAGCTTACAGGGTCATAATTCACCCCTCCACTTT. It codes for CASSLQGHNSPLHF.

The chain is built from TRBV16 and TRBJ1-5; perhaps TRBD1 as D (5 bases). Germline lookup yields CDR1 KGHSY and CDR2 FQNENV. Deletions cut 5 bases from V and 3 bases from J, with 11 bases between. The CDR3 runs 14 residues. This CDR3 reads CASSWGGTNQPQHF. Here the CDR3 DNA reads TGTGCCAGCAGCTGGGGGGGTACCAATCAGCCCCAGCATTTT.

The rearrangement joins TRBV30 to TRBJ2-2, with D perhaps being TRBD1 or TRBD2 (7 bases each). The CDR3 has 16 residues. The V and J ends lost 4 bases and 3 bases respectively, with 18 bases between them. Germline V CDR1 and CDR2: GTSNPN, SVGIG (reference sequence). The CDR3 DNA is TGTGCCTGGAAGGGGAGGGGGCTGGGGGACACCGGGGAGCTGTTTTTT. Its protein product is CAWKGRGLGDTGELFF.

CDR3 region: CASRIGQGRVYEQYF. Written as DNA, the CDR3 is TGTGCCAGCAGAATCGGACAGGGAAGAGTCTACGAGCAGTACTTC. This chain uses TRBV6-5 with TRBJ2-7; 8 bases fit TRBD1. With V trimmed by 6 bases and J by 3 bases, 10 bases remained unmatched. Germline CDR1 MNHEY, CDR2 SVGAGI. There are 15 residues in the CDR3.

The J gene is TRBJ2-3, the V gene TRBV2; TRBD2 agrees at 14 bases. Germline V gene sequence: CDR1 SNHLY, CDR2 FYNNEI. CDR3 length equals 18 residues. Trimming cost V 6 bases and J 1 base; bases outside gene matches: 9. For the CDR3, the DNA is TGTGCCAGCAGCTTCGGGACTAGCGGGAGAGGGGGCACAGATACGCAGTATTTT. This encodes CASSFGTSGRGGTDTQYF.

The chain has TRBV5-6 and TRBJ2-3; 10 nucleotides agree with TRBD2. The CDR3 has 18 residues. Germline V gene data show CDR1 as SGHDT and CDR2 as YYEEEE. The ends lost 3 bases at V and 5 bases at J; junction bases unmatched: 15. CDR3 nucleotide sequence: TGTGCCAGCAGCTCCCTTTGGGGAGCGGGGGGGCAGGGAGATACGCAGTATTTT. Protein: CASSSLWGAGGQGDTQYF. The complete variable domain, with remaining parts taken from reference TRBV5-6 and TRBJ2-3, reads DAGVTQSPTHLIKTRGQQVTLRCSPKSGHDTVSWYQQALGQGPQFIFQYYEEEERQRGNFPDRFSGHQFPNYSSELNVNALLLGDSALYLCASSSLWGAGGQGDTQYFGPGTRLTVL.

The chain combines TRBV9 with TRBJ2-4; no reliable D call. This CDR3 spans 14 amino acids. Trimming removed 2 bases from V and 2 bases from J, with 8 bases in between. Per germline, CDR1 SGDLS and CDR2 YYNGEE. The chain's CDR3 is CASSVGSTKNIQYF. CDR3 coding DNA: TGTGCCAGCAGCGTTGGTTCTACCAAAAACATTCAGTACTTC.

V is TRBV5-1 and J is TRBJ2-3; TRBD2 aligns across 13 bases. After removal of 5 bases from V and 6 bases from J, the junction contained 15 bases not matched to a gene. Germline lookup yields CDR1 SGHRS and CDR2 YFSETQ. CDR3 length: 18 residues. This CDR3 is CASRRVSGTSGTGDTQYF. CDR3 bases: TGCGCCAGCAGACGCGTATCCGGGACTAGCGGGACGGGGGATACGCAGTATTTT.

In its sample, this clone was seen a few times. CDR3 sequence: CASSEFAYGQGYTEAFF. The CDR3 nucleotides are TGTGCCAGCAGTGAATTTGCGTACGGACAGGGGTACACTGAAGCTTTCTTT. J is TRBJ1-1 and V is TRBV6-4; TRBD1 agrees at 9 bases. The germline gives CDR1 MRHNA, CDR2 SNTAGT. The CDR3 has 17 amino acids. J was trimmed by 3 bases and V by 3 bases; bases with no gene match: 11.

Only one count was recorded for this clone. This rearrangement joins TRBV24-1 to TRBJ2-1; D is perhaps TRBD1 (6 bases). The V end was cut by 8 bases, the J end by 6 bases, with 13 bases between. The CDR3 totals 13 residues. Germline V lookup: CDR1 KGHDR, CDR2 SFDVKD. CDR3 amino acids: CATTGGAGNEQFF. The CDR3 DNA reads TGTGCCACCACTGGGGGCGCAGGCAATGAGCAGTTCTTC.

The rearrangement uses TRBV19 and TRBJ2-7, with 9 bases that match TRBD1. Trimming removed 4 bases from V and 2 bases from J; junction bases left unmatched: 3. The length of the CDR3 is 14 residues. Per the germline V gene, CDR1 is LNHDA and CDR2 is SQIVND (reference sequence). CDR3 nucleotides: TGTGCCAGTAGTAGGGACAGGGCCACCTACGAGCAGTACTTC. Protein product: CASSRDRATYEQYF.

The CDR3 DNA is TGTGCCAGCAGTGAAATGGGGGATCAGCCCCAGCATTTT. Protein sequence: CASSEMGDQPQHF. This sequence joins TRBV6-1 and TRBJ1-5, with D maybe TRBD1 (5 bases). Germline values: CDR1 MNHNS, CDR2 SASEGT. This CDR3 is 13 amino acids long. V lost 2 bases to trimming and J lost 5 bases, with 7 bases between them.

The chain employs TRBV5-1 and TRBJ2-2; D might be TRBD2 (6 bases). V was pared by 0 bases and J by 6 bases, with 18 bases between. Germline V gene lookup returns CDR1 SGHRS and CDR2 YFSETQ. The CDR3 totals 17 residues. The CDR3 DNA reads as TGCGCCAGCAGCTTGGAAATTAGTACTAGCCCCTCCGGGGAGCTGTTTTTT. Its translation: CASSLEISTSPSGELFF.

The table lists this clone with a few counts. The CDR3 is CASLTEGMSEQYF. CDR3 nucleotides: TGTGCCAGTTTGACAGAAGGTATGAGCGAGCAGTACTTC. The V and J genes are TRBV12-3 or TRBV12-4 and TRBJ2-7; a possible D gene is TRBD1 (5 bases). V was trimmed by 9 bases and J by 6 bases, leaving 18 bases between them. The CDR3 contains 13 residues.

This chain links TRBV10-3 with TRBJ2-7; tentatively, D is TRBD1 (7 bases). Trimming stripped 4 bases from V and 6 bases from J, with 16 bases between. Germline values: CDR1 ENHRY, CDR2 SYGVKD. The CDR3 runs to 14 residues. The CDR3 spells CAISGRGQTSEQYF. CDR3 in DNA: TGTGCCATCAGTGGGCGGGGACAGACTAGCGAGCAGTACTTC.

The rearrangement uses TRBV28 and TRBJ1-1, with D unclear. This CDR3 region has 13 residues. CDR1 is MDHEN, CDR2 SYDVKM, per germline. With 7 bases removed from V and 4 bases from J, the gap between germline ends came to 13 bases. The CDR3 region has the DNA TGTGCCAGCAAGGCGCCGGTGGGCACTGAAGCTTTCTTT. As protein: CASKAPVGTEAFF.